A single sample is the source of the 24 T cell receptor beta chains below, sequenced in a study of T cells after posttransplantation cyclophosphamide. Generated by immunoSEQ multiplex PCR, the TCRdb table keeps only in-frame clones and is missing some. The table has under 5,000 clones, about 69% seen once. Methotrexate plus calcineurin inhibitor accompanied controls' myeloablative marrow transplants; sampling was 1 year later. Sequencing was performed on PBMCs, taken after allogeneic stem cell transplant with calcineurin inhibitor and methotrexate. The receptors stem from a female patient between 50 and 59 years old who received an allogeneic stem cell transplant from an unrelated donor, was CMV-positive, and had acute and chronic GVHD. Some of the T cells might come from the graft donor.

The chain uses TRBV11-2 and TRBJ2-7; no clear D gene. This CDR3 has 16 amino acids. Looked up from germline, CDR1 is SGHAT and CDR2 is FQNNGV. Deletions cut 3 bases from V and 3 bases from J, with 18 bases between. The CDR3 protein is CASSFSSPSEHYEQYF. CDR3 sequence (DNA): TGTGCCAGCAGCTTCTCTTCTCCCAGCGAGCACTACGAGCAGTACTTC.

The V gene is TRBV2, the J gene TRBJ1-5; 8 bases are a match to TRBD1. Germline V gene data show CDR1 as SNHLY and CDR2 as FYNNEI. The CDR3 contains 16 residues. V lost 5 bases, J lost 2 bases, and 8 bases stayed unmatched. CDR3 DNA sequence: TGTGCCAGCAGTATGTCAGGGGGCGGGGGCAATCAGCCCCAGCATTTT. Its protein product is CASSMSGGGGNQPQHF.

The chain links TRBV6-5 to TRBJ1-4, with 8 nucleotides matching TRBD1. This CDR3 contains 14 residues. Per germline, CDR1 MNHEY and CDR2 SVGAGI. Trimming removed 8 bases from V and 8 bases from J; junction bases left unmatched: 10. CDR3 in DNA: TGTGCCAGCGGCCGGACAGGGAGGCGGGAAAAACTGTTTTTT. Protein: CASGRTGRREKLFF.

This clone came up a few times. The chain uses TRBV7-9 and TRBJ1-1; D is ambiguous. The V gene's germline CDR1 is SEHNR and CDR2 FQNEAQ (reference sequence). The CDR3 length is 14 residues. Trimming left V 3 bases short and J 5 bases short, with 13 bases between. CDR3: CASSLADTWTEAFF. The CDR3 DNA is TGTGCCAGCAGCTTGGCCGACACGTGGACTGAAGCTTTCTTT.

This clone was observed a single time. V usage is TRBV2 and J usage is TRBJ1-2; the D is unclear. The CDR3 length is 14 residues. The germline CDR1 and CDR2 sequences are SNHLY and FYNNEI. V lost 10 bases to trimming and J lost 1 base, with 16 bases between them. DNA of the CDR3: TGTGCCACAGCAGGTCTACGGGGTAACTATGGCTACACCTTC. It translates to CATAGLRGNYGYTF.

The rearrangement uses TRBV5-1 and TRBJ1-5; D gene ambiguous. The CDR3 totals 15 residues. The germline gives CDR1 SGHRS, CDR2 YFSETQ. Trimming took 4 bases from V and 4 from J, leaving 15 bases between them. This chain's CDR3 is CASSPENAGNQPQHF. The CDR3 DNA is TGCGCCAGCAGCCCCGAAAACGCCGGGAATCAGCCCCAGCATTTT.

In its sample, this clone was seen a few times. V gene TRBV7-2 combines with J gene TRBJ2-2; possibly TRBD2 for D (5 bases). The CDR3 loop spans 14 amino acids. Germline-derived CDR1 and CDR2 are SGHTA and FQGNSA. Trimming shortened V by 6 bases and J by 4 bases, and 12 bases separated the two germline ends. In DNA, the CDR3 is TGTGCCAGCAGTTTCCGGGGTGTCACCGGGGAGCTGTTTTTT. This sequence encodes CASSFRGVTGELFF.

As to this clone: This sample includes further DNA sequences coding for the same CDR3. The chain has TRBV27 and TRBJ1-3, with no clear D. The CDR3 covers 17 residues. Trimming took 3 bases from V and 0 from J, leaving 15 bases between them. Germline V CDR1 and CDR2: MNHEY, SMNVEV (reference sequence). The CDR3 region has the DNA TGTGCCAGCAGTTTGGAGCCCCGCGGGCTCTCTGGAAACACCATATATTTT. It codes for CASSLEPRGLSGNTIYF.

The chain joins TRBV7-6 to TRBJ2-7; tentatively, D is TRBD1 (6 bases). V lost 2 bases and J lost 2, with 13 bases in between. CDR1 SGHVS and CDR2 FNYEAQ come from the germline V gene. This CDR3 spans 15 amino acids. The CDR3 here is CASSLSYDRTYEQYF. The CDR3 bases are TGTGCCAGCAGCTTATCATACGACAGGACCTACGAGCAGTACTTC. The full variable domain, in which reference TRBV7-6 and TRBJ2-7 provide the parts outside the CDR3, is GAGVSQSPRYKVTKRGQDVALRCDPISGHVSLYWYRQALGQGPEFLTYFNYEAQQDKSGLPNDRFSAERPEGSISTLTIQRTEQRDSAMYRCASSLSYDRTYEQYFGPGTRLTVT.

The V call is TRBV5-6, the J call TRBJ1-3; D uncertain. In germline, CDR1 is SGHDT, CDR2 YYEEEE. The CDR3 is 16 residues long. V lost 3 bases and J lost 0, with 13 bases in between. CDR3 amino acids: CASSSIYRSSGNTIYF. The CDR3 DNA is TGTGCCAGCAGCTCAATCTACAGATCCTCTGGAAACACCATATATTTT.

The chain employs TRBV27 and TRBJ2-7; D perhaps matches TRBD1 (5 bases). The V gene lost 2 bases and the J gene lost 5 bases, with 13 bases spanning the gap. CDR3 length: 14 residues. The germline V gene has CDR1 MNHEY and CDR2 SMNVEV (reference sequence). The CDR3 spells CASSLRPGNNEQYF. CDR3 DNA: TGTGCCAGCAGTTTACGTCCAGGGAATAACGAGCAGTACTTC.

The chain links TRBV4-1 to TRBJ2-1; TRBD2 matches at 11 bases. The V segment lost 11 bases and the J segment 3 bases; nucleotides outside the gene matches: 9. The CDR3 spans 15 residues. Per germline, CDR1 MGHRA and CDR2 YSYEKL. The CDR3 spells CAGGSGTSGYNEQFF. For the CDR3, the DNA is TGCGCCGGAGGATCCGGGACTAGCGGCTACAATGAGCAGTTCTTC.

The chain is built from TRBV5-5 and TRBJ1-6; D gene ambiguous. The V and J ends lost 0 bases and 9 bases respectively, with 10 bases between them. This CDR3 has 14 residues. The germline CDR1 and CDR2 sequences are SGHKS and YYEKEE (reference sequence). Written as DNA, the CDR3 is TGTGCCAGCAGCTTGGAACCCCCGAGTTCACCCCTCCACTTT. This sequence encodes CASSLEPPSSPLHF.

This rearrangement joins TRBV28 to TRBJ1-1; the D is unclear. V was pared by 5 bases and J by 2 bases, with 18 bases between. The CDR3 is made up of 16 amino acids. The germline gives CDR1 MDHEN, CDR2 SYDVKM. The DNA for the CDR3 is TGTGCCAGCAGTGGATATCTAGTCGACTATAACACTGAAGCTTTCTTT. Encoded protein: CASSGYLVDYNTEAFF.

This chain uses TRBV5-1 with TRBJ2-2; 7 bases line up with TRBD2. The germline CDR1 and CDR2 sequences are SGHRS and YFSETQ. The CDR3 contains 17 residues. Losses at the gene ends were 3 bases for V and 0 bases for J; bases not matched to a gene: 8. CDR3 region: CASSWASGSPNTGELFF. The DNA for the CDR3 is TGCGCCAGCAGCTGGGCTAGCGGATCCCCGAACACCGGGGAGCTGTTTTTT.

The gene calls are TRBV6-5 and TRBJ1-4; maybe TRBD1 (6 bases). The V end was cut by 4 bases, the J end by 0 bases, with 12 bases between. The CDR3 sequence is 16 residues long. The germline CDR1 and CDR2 sequences are MNHEY and SVGAGI. The CDR3 region has the DNA TGTGCCAGCAGTTGGGGGACACGAGCAACTAATGAAAAACTGTTTTTT. This gives the protein CASSWGTRATNEKLFF.

This clone was observed a few times. Other DNA sequences of this sample code for an identical CDR3. The chain joins TRBV18 to TRBJ1-1, with D uncertain. The germline V and J ends were trimmed by 3 bases and 1 base, with 9 bases remaining between them. This CDR3 has 14 residues. The germline gives CDR1 KGHSH, CDR2 LQKENI. CDR3 protein: CASSPRTENTEAFF. The DNA of the CDR3 is TGTGCCAGCTCACCGCGAACAGAGAACACTGAAGCTTTCTTT.

The rearrangement uses TRBV5-1 and TRBJ2-1; 13 positions agree with TRBD2. The V segment lost 4 bases and the J segment 8 bases; nucleotides outside the gene matches: 15. The CDR3 has 18 residues. Germline values: CDR1 SGHRS, CDR2 YFSETQ. The CDR3 region has the DNA TGCGCCAGCAGCATTGGGACTAGCGGGACGACGACGGGAGATGAGCAGTTCTTC. It specifies CASSIGTSGTTTGDEQFF. The entire variable domain, with the rest obtained from reference TRBV5-1 and TRBJ2-1, is as follows: KAGVTQTPRYLIKTRGQQVTLSCSPISGHRSVSWYQQTPGQGLQFLFEYFSETQRNKGNFPGRFSGRQFSNSRSEMNVSTLELGDSALYLCASSIGTSGTTTGDEQFFGPGTRLTVL.

The chain employs TRBV9 and TRBJ2-7, with 7 nucleotides matching TRBD1. The V and J ends lost 4 bases and 2 bases, in that order; junction bases with no gene match: 3. There are 13 residues in the CDR3. Germline assignment: CDR1 SGDLS and CDR2 YYNGEE. The CDR3, as DNA: TGTGCCAGCAGCCCCCAGGGGGCCTACGAGCAGTACTTC. Its protein product is CASSPQGAYEQYF.

The rearrangement links TRBV4-2 to TRBJ2-5, with a weak D call TRBD2 (6 bases). This CDR3 region has 15 residues. Trimming shortened V by 4 bases and J by 3 bases, and 15 bases separated the two germline ends. Germline CDR1 is LGHNA and CDR2 is YNFKEQ. The CDR3 coding sequence is TGTGCCAGCAGCCCAAGCCAGGCGGGGAAAGAGACCCAGTACTTC. This translates into CASSPSQAGKETQYF.

The V gene is TRBV7-9, the J gene TRBJ2-5; 12 positions agree with TRBD1. The CDR3 loop spans 15 amino acids. CDR1 SEHNR and CDR2 FQNEAQ come from the germline V gene (reference sequence). The V and J ends lost 5 bases and 6 bases, in that order; junction bases with no gene match: 7. The CDR3 DNA reads TGTGCCAGCAGCCACCGGGACAGGGGGCAGAAGACCCAGTACTTC. Translation gives CASSHRDRGQKTQYF.

The J gene is TRBJ1-6, the V gene TRBV7-9; 10 nucleotides match TRBD1. CDR3 length: 15 amino acids. The germline CDR1 and CDR2 sequences are SEHNR and FQNEAQ (reference sequence). Trimming at V came to 6 bases and at J to 7 bases, leaving 6 bases not matched to a gene. Here the CDR3 reads CASRETGGQNSPLHF. CDR3 in DNA: TGTGCCAGCAGAGAGACAGGGGGCCAAAATTCACCCCTCCACTTT.

The J gene is TRBJ2-1, the V gene TRBV5-6; no reliable D call. V dropped 4 bases and J dropped 5 bases, with 7 bases sitting between them. Germline CDR1 SGHDT, CDR2 YYEEEE. The CDR3 length is 12 residues. CDR3 loop: CASSPRHNEQFF. CDR3 DNA: TGTGCCAGCAGCCCCCGTCACAATGAGCAGTTCTTC.

The genes are TRBV5-4 and TRBJ1-5; tentatively, D is TRBD1 (6 bases). Looked up from germline, CDR1 is SGHNT and CDR2 is YYREEE (reference sequence). Trimming cost V 4 bases and J 7 bases, with 18 bases left between them. The CDR3 covers 15 residues. The CDR3 loop is CASSQAPQGTQPQHF. CDR3 nucleotides: TGTGCCAGCAGCCAGGCCCCCCAGGGGACCCAGCCCCAGCATTTT.